This T cell receptor beta chain emerged from a study of shared T cell receptors in the human thymus. The method was immunoSEQ multiplex PCR; TCRdb's version includes in-frame clones alone and lacks a portion of them. The sample has about 380,000 clones, approximately 95% seen once. V lost 5 bases and J 3 bases, leaving 20 bases between the germline ends. The CDR3 has 17 residues. Germline V CDR1 and CDR2: SGHAT, FQNNGV. The chain employs TRBV11-2 and TRBJ2-1; maybe TRBD1 (6 bases). Sequencing was performed on thymocytes. The source of this sequence is a human donor. In nucleotides, the CDR3 is TGTGCCAGCAGCCTAGTCCTCACAGGGATTTACTACAATGAGCAGTTCTTC. Translating gives CASSLVLTGIYYNEQFF.